This passage covers 3 T cell receptor beta chains from one sample sequenced in a study of T cell changes during pregnancy in multiple sclerosis. Data came from immunoSEQ multiplex PCR; TCRdb stores just in-frame clones and leaves some out. Of approximately 80,000 clones in the sample, around 93% were seen once. The sequences come from peripheral blood, collected in the second trimester of pregnancy. The receptors originated from a female donor in good health, enrolled as a control in a pregnancy study.

The chain carries TRBV9 and TRBJ1-3; a weak D match, TRBD1 (5 bases). V was trimmed by 3 bases and J by 3 bases, leaving 10 bases between them. This CDR3 contains 14 residues. From germline, CDR1 is SGDLS and CDR2 YYNGEE. CDR3 DNA: TGTGCCAGCAGCGGGGCAGGGAATGGAAACACCATATATTTT. It yields the protein CASSGAGNGNTIYF.

This clone was found once. The chain couples TRBV27 to TRBJ1-5; tentative D call: TRBD1 (6 bases). Germline CDR1 MNHEY, CDR2 SMNVEV (reference sequence). The CDR3 consists of 14 residues. Trimming pared 6 bases from V and 6 bases from J, leaving 15 bases between. This CDR3 is CASSPRGLSQPQHF. Written as DNA, the CDR3 is TGTGCCAGCAGCCCTAGGGGGTTGAGTCAGCCCCAGCATTTT.

J is TRBJ1-1 and V is TRBV4-1, with 9 positions matching TRBD1. The CDR3 has 13 residues. The trim removed 6 bases at V and 3 bases at J, leaving 2 bases unmatched. Per germline, CDR1 MGHRA and CDR2 YSYEKL. The CDR3 loop reads CASSRQGDTEAFF. The CDR3 DNA follows: TGCGCCAGCAGTCGACAGGGGGACACTGAAGCTTTCTTT.